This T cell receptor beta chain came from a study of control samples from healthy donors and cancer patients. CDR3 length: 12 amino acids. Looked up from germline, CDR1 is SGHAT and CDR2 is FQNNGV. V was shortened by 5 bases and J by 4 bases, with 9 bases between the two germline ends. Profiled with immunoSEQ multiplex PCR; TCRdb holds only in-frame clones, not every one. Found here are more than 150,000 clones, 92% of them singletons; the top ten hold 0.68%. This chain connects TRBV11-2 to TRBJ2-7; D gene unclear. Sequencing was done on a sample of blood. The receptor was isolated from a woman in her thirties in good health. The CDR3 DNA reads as TGTGCCAGCAGCCTCGCGCGGTACGAGCAGTACTTC. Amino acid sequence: CASSLARYEQYF.